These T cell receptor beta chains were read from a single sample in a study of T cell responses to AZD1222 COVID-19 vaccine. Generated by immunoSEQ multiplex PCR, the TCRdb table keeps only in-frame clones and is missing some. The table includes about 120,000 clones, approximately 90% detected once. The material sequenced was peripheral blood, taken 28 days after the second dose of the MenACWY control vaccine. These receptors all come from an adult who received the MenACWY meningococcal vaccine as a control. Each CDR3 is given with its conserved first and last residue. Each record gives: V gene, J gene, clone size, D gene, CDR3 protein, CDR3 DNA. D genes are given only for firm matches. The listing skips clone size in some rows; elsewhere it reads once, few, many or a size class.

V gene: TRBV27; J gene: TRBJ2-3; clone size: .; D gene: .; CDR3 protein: CASSRTQGSSTDTQYF; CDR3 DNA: TGTGCCAGCAGCCGAACGCAGGGAAGCAGCACAGATACGCAGTATTTT
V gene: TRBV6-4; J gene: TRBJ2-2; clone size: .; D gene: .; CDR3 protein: CASSDSRVGGELFF; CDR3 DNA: TGTGCCAGCAGTGACTCTCGGGTTGGGGGGGAGCTGTTTTTT
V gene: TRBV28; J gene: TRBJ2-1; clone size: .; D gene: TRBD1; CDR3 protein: CASSLGQGMVYGQFF; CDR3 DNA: TGTGCCAGCAGCCTGGGACAGGGAATGGTCTATGGGCAGTTCTTC
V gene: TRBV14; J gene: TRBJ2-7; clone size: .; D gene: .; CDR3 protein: CASSHVSGLIYEQYF; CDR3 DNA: TGTGCCAGCAGCCATGTTTCAGGCCTAATCTACGAGCAGTACTTC
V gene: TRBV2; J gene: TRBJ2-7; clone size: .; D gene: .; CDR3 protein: CASSDILDSLNEQYF; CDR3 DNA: TGTGCCAGCAGTGACATCTTGGACAGTCTTAACGAGCAGTACTTC
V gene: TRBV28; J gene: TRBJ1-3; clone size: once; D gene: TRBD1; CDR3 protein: CASSFQGAGNTIYF; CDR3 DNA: TGTGCCAGCAGTTTTCAGGGGGCTGGAAACACCATATATTTT
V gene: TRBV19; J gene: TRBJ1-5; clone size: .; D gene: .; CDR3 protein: CASSTGTGRGNQPQHF; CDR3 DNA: TGTGCCAGTAGTACAGGCACGGGGCGCGGCAATCAGCCCCAGCATTTT
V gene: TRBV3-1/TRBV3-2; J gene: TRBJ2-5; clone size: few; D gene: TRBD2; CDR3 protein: CASSQSGGGTQYF; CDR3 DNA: TGTGCCAGCAGCCAAAGCGGGGGTGGAACTCAGTACTTC
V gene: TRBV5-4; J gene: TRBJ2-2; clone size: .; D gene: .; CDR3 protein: CASSLVGSTGELFF; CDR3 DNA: TGTGCCAGCAGCTTGGTTGGAAGCACCGGGGAGCTGTTTTTT
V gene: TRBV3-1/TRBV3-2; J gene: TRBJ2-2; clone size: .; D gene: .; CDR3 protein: CASSQVGWENTGELFF; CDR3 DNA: TGTGCCAGCAGCCAAGTAGGGTGGGAGAACACCGGGGAGCTGTTTTTT
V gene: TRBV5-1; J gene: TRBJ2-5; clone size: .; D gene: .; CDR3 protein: CASSLQGRETQYF; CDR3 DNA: TGCGCCAGCAGCTTGCAGGGGAGGGAGACCCAGTACTTC
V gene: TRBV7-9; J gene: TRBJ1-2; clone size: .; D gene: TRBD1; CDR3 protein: CASSAPGQGARGYTF; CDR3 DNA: TGTGCCAGCAGCGCCCCGGGACAGGGGGCGAGAGGCTACACCTTC
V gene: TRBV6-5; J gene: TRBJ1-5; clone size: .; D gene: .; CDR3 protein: CASSTRNMEPQHF; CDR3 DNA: TGTGCCAGCAGCACAAGGAACATGGAGCCCCAGCATTTT
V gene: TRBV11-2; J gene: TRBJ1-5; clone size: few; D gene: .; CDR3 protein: CASSLGARSNQPQHF; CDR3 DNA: TGTGCCAGCAGCTTAGGCGCAAGGAGCAATCAGCCCCAGCATTTT
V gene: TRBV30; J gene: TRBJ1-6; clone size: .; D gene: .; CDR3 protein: CAWSVQVNSPLHF; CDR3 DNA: TGTGCCTGGAGTGTACAGGTCAATTCACCCCTCCACTTT
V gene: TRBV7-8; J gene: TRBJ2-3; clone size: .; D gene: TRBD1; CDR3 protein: CASSSDRGRGGRRSRTDTQYF; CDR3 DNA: TGTGCCAGCAGCTCCGACAGGGGGCGCGGTGGACGTAGGTCCCGCACAGATACGCAGTATTTT
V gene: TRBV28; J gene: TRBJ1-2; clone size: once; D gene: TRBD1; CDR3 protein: CASRRQGVGYGYTF; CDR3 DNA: TGTGCCAGCAGGAGACAGGGAGTAGGCTATGGCTACACCTTC
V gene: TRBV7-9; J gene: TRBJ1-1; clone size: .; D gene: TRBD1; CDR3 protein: CASSLGTGGRTEAFF; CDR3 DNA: TGTGCCAGCAGCTTAGGGACAGGGGGGAGGACTGAAGCTTTCTTT
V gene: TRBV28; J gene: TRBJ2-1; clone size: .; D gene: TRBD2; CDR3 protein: CASCYGTTSYNEQFF; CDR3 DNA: TGTGCCAGCTGCTACGGGACTACTTCCTACAATGAGCAGTTCTTC
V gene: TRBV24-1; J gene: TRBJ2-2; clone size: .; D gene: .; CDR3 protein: CATSDFGHRRLFF; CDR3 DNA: TGTGCCACCAGTGATTTTGGTCACCGGAGGCTGTTTTTT
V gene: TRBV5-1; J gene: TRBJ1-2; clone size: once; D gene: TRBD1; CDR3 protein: CASSLPRGQGANGYTF; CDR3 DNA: TGCGCCAGCAGCTTGCCGCGGGGACAGGGGGCGAATGGCTACACCTTC
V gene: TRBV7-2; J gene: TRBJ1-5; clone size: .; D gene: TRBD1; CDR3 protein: CASSSGQGRYQPQHF; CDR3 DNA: TGTGCCAGCAGCTCAGGACAGGGGAGGTATCAGCCCCAGCATTTT
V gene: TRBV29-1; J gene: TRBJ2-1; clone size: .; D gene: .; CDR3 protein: CSVGAGAHYNEQFF; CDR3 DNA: TGCAGCGTTGGTGCAGGTGCACACTACAATGAGCAGTTCTTC
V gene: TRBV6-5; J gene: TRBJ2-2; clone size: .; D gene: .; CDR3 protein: CASSYSAGGELFF; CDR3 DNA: TGTGCCAGCAGTTACTCGGCGGGCGGGGAGCTGTTTTTT
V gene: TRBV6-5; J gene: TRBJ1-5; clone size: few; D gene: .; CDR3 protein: CASTPNGGSQPQHF; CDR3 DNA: TGTGCCAGCACCCCGAACGGGGGTTCTCAGCCCCAGCATTTT
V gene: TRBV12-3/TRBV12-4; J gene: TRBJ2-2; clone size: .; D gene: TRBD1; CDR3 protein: CASRRTGTGELFF; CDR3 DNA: TGTGCCAGCAGAAGGACAGGGACCGGGGAGCTGTTTTTT
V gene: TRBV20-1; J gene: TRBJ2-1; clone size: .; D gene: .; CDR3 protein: CSASRQFPVNEQFF; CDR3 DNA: TGCAGTGCTAGTAGGCAATTTCCAGTCAATGAGCAGTTCTTC
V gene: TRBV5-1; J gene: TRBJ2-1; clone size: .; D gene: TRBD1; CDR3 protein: CASSLQQGVEQFF; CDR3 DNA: TGCGCCAGCAGCTTGCAACAGGGGGTTGAGCAGTTCTTC
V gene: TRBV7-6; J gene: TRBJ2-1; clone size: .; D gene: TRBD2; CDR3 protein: CASSLALAGSSNEQFF; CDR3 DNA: TGTGCCAGCAGCTTAGCGCTAGCGGGAAGTAGCAATGAGCAGTTCTTC
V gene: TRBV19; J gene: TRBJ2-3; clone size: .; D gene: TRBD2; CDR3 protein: CASSNRGGSRDTQYF; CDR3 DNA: TGTGCCAGTAGTAATCGCGGGGGGTCACGTGATACGCAGTATTTT
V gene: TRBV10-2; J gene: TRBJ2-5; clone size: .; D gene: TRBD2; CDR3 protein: CASCSTSGDMETQYF; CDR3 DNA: TGCGCCAGCTGTAGTACTAGCGGGGACATGGAGACCCAGTACTTC
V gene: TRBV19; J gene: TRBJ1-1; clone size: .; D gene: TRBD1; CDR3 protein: CASHLAGGNTEAFF; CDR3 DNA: TGTGCCAGTCATCTCGCAGGGGGGAACACTGAAGCTTTCTTT
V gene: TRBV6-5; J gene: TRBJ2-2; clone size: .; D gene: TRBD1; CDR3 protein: CASTRGLDTGELFF; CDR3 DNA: TGTGCCAGCACCAGGGGGCTCGACACCGGGGAGCTGTTTTTT
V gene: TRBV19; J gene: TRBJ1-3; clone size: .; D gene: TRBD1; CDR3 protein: CASRPLGQELGNTIYF; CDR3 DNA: TGTGCCAGTAGGCCACTGGGACAGGAGCTTGGAAACACCATATATTTT
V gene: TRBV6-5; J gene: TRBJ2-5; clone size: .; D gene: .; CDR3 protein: CASSYSRAGDVETQYF; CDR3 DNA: TGTGCCAGCAGTTACTCTAGGGCAGGGGACGTAGAGACCCAGTACTTC
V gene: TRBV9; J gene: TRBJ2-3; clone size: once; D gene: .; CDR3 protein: CASSVVGLITDTQYF; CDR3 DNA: TGTGCCAGCAGCGTAGTAGGACTAATCACAGATACGCAGTATTTT
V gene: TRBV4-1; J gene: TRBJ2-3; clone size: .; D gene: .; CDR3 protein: CASSQGENSRGDTQYF; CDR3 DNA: TGCGCCAGCAGCCAAGGGGAAAATAGCCGGGGCGATACGCAGTATTTT
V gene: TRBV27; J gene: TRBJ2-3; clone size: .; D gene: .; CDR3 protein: CASSLGWSGKTDTQYF; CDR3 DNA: TGTGCCAGCAGTTTAGGTTGGAGCGGAAAAACAGATACGCAGTATTTT
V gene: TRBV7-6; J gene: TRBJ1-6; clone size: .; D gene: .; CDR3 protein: CASSLSSSYNSPLHF; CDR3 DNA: TGTGCCAGCAGCTTAAGTAGCTCCTATAATTCACCCCTCCACTTT
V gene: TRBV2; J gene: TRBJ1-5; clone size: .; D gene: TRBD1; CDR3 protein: CASSGTGQGGPQHF; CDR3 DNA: TGTGCCAGCAGTGGGACAGGGCAGGGGGGGCCCCAGCATTTT
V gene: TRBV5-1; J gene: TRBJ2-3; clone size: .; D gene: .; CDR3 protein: CASSLDSASTDTQYF; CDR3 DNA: TGCGCCAGCAGCTTGGACTCAGCTAGCACAGATACGCAGTATTTT
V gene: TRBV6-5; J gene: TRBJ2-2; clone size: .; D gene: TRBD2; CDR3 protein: CASRTSAAGELFF; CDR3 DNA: TGTGCCAGCAGGACTAGCGCTGCCGGGGAGCTGTTTTTT
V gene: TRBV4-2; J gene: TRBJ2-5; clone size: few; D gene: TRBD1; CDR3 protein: CASSQGGQGVETQYF; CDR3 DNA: TGTGCCAGCAGCCAAGGGGGACAGGGGGTTGAGACCCAGTACTTC
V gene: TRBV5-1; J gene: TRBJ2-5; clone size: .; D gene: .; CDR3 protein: CASSKGSEETQYF; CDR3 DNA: TGCGCCAGCAGTAAGGGGTCGGAAGAGACCCAGTACTTC
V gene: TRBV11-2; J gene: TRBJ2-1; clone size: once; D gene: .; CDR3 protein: CASSLVGVRNEQFF; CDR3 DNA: TGTGCCAGCAGCTTAGTAGGGGTAAGGAATGAGCAGTTCTTC
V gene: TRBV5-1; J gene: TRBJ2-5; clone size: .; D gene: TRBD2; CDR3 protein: CASSLGLAGGTETQYF; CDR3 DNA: TGCGCCAGCAGCTTGGGACTAGCGGGGGGAACAGAGACCCAGTACTTC